Listed here are 6 T cell receptor beta chains from one sample, sequenced in a study of blood T cell repertoires in COVID-19. Assay: immunoSEQ multiplex PCR; the TCRdb copy retains only in-frame clones and omits some. This table holds approximately 190,000 clones, roughly 82% found once. Source material: peripheral blood. These TCRs come from a woman aged 55-70 years with COVID-19, enrolled during active disease.

The chain carries TRBV9 and TRBJ2-2, with TRBD1 identical over 8 bases. V shed 0 bases, J shed 1 base, and the junction held 2 bases outside the gene matches. Per germline, CDR1 SGDLS and CDR2 YYNGEE. This CDR3 region has 16 residues. The CDR3 loop reads CASSVGTGWNTGELFF. The CDR3 nucleotides read TGTGCCAGCAGCGTAGGGACAGGGTGGAACACCGGGGAGCTGTTTTTT. Using reference TRBV9 and TRBJ2-2 for the parts outside the CDR3, the full variable domain is DSGVTQTPKHLITATGQRVTLRCSPRSGDLSVYWYQQSLDQGLQFLIQYYNGEERAKGNILERFSAQQFPDLHSELNLSSLELGDSALYFCASSVGTGWNTGELFFGEGSRLTVL.

The genes are TRBV28 and TRBJ1-5, with D perhaps matching TRBD1 (5 bases). V lost 6 bases, J lost 6 bases, and 18 bases lay in between. This CDR3 region has 15 residues. CDR1 and CDR2 from the germline V gene are MDHEN and SYDVKM. In DNA, the CDR3 is TGTGCCAGCAGCACGGGGGGTACAATTAGTCAGCCCCAGCATTTT. It encodes CASSTGGTISQPQHF.

The chain combines TRBV27 with TRBJ2-1; 11 nucleotides match TRBD2. There are 15 residues in the CDR3. Germline V lookup: CDR1 MNHEY, CDR2 SMNVEV (reference sequence). Trimming at V came to 7 bases and at J to 8 bases, leaving 10 bases not matched to a gene. CDR3 residues: CASTLSGGAWDEQFF. The CDR3 DNA sequence: TGTGCCAGCACGCTTAGCGGGGGGGCCTGGGATGAGCAGTTCTTC.

The chain joins TRBV6-2 or TRBV6-3 to TRBJ2-5; TRBD2 matches 8 bases. The V gene's germline CDR1 is MNHEY and CDR2 SVGEGT. J lost 4 bases, V lost 2 bases, and 6 bases had no gene match. The CDR3 loop spans 15 amino acids. The CDR3 DNA reads as TGTGCCAGCAGTTACCGCCGGGGGGGAGGAGAGACCCAGTACTTC. As protein: CASSYRRGGGETQYF.

The chain recombines TRBV6-6 with TRBJ2-2; tentative D call: TRBD2 (6 bases). In germline, CDR1 is MNHNY, CDR2 SVGAGI (reference sequence). With 5 bases removed from V and 5 bases from J, the gap between germline ends came to 15 bases. The CDR3 is 15 amino acids. DNA for the CDR3: TGTGCCAGCAGTCCACGGGACTCCGGGACCGGGGAGCTGTTTTTT. Translated: CASSPRDSGTGELFF.

The chain couples TRBV6-5 to TRBJ1-3; D is perhaps TRBD1 (5 bases). The length of the CDR3 is 16 residues. Germline V lookup: CDR1 MNHEY, CDR2 SVGAGI. The V end lost 4 bases, the J end lost 4 bases, and 17 bases lay between the germline ends. In DNA, the CDR3 is TGTGCCAGCAGTTCTCCCAACCGGGGGACCGGAAACACCATATATTTT. Protein sequence: CASSSPNRGTGNTIYF.